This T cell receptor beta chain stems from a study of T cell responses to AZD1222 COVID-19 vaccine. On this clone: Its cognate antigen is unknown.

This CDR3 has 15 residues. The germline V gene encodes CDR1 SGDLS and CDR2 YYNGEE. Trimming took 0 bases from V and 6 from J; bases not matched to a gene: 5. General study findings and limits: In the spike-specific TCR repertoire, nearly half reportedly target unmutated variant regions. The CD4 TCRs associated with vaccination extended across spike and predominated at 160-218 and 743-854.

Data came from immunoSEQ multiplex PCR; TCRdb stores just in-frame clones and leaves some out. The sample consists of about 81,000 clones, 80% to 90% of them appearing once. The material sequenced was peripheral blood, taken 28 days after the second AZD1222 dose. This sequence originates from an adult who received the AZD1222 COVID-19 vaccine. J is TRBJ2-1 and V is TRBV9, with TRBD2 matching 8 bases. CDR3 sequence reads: CASSVGKSGSNEQFF. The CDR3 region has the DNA TGTGCCAGCAGCGTAGGAAAAAGCGGGAGCAATGAGCAGTTCTTC.